A selection of T cell receptor beta chains follows, all from one sample in a study of blood T cell repertoires in COVID-19. The data were produced by immunoSEQ multiplex PCR, yet TCRdb's version contains in-frame clones alone and is incomplete. The table shows approximately 160,000 clones, with 81% occurring only once. The sample comprised peripheral blood. All receptors come from a human donor in a cohort sampled during active COVID-19. CDR3s include the opening cysteine and the closing phenylalanine or tryptophan. D genes are given only for firm matches. Expanded clones get a size class; other rows say once, few or many, or leave the size out.

>.|.|TRBJ2-7|TRBV9
TGTGCCAGCAGCGTAGCTGAGGGCCACGAGCAGTACTTC
CASSVAEGHEQYF
>.|once|TRBJ2-7|TRBV3-1/TRBV3-2
TGTGCCAGCAGCCAAGACAAGTCAGGGATGAACGAGCAGTACTTC
CASSQDKSGMNEQYF
>.|.|TRBJ2-3|TRBV14
TGTGCCAGCAGCCTACAGGGAAATAGGAATACGCAGTATTTT
CASSLQGNRNTQYF
>.|.|TRBJ2-7|TRBV7-8
TGTGCCAGCAGCTTAGGAGCCAGGAGGAGCTCCTACGAGCAGTACTTC
CASSLGARRSSYEQYF
>.|.|TRBJ2-3|TRBV3-1/TRBV3-2
TGTGCCAGCAGCGCGGCCTGGGCAGATACGCAGTATTTT
CASSAAWADTQYF
>.|once|TRBJ2-2|TRBV5-1
TGCGCCAGCAGCTTGGGGGGCCTCACCGGGGAGCTGTTTTTT
CASSLGGLTGELFF
>.|once|TRBJ2-7|TRBV4-1
TGCGCCAGCAGCCCCCGCACGGGGGACTCCTACGAGCAGTACTTC
CASSPRTGDSYEQYF
>TRBD2|.|TRBJ2-1|TRBV10-3
TGTGCCATCAGTCTTTCCGGGACTAGCGGGGGTAATGAGCAGTTCTTC
CAISLSGTSGGNEQFF
>.|few|TRBJ2-5|TRBV7-2
TGTGCCAGCAGCTCTTGGACTAACAGAGAGACCCAGTACTTC
CASSSWTNRETQYF
>TRBD1|.|TRBJ2-1|TRBV14
TGTGCCAGCAGCCAAGGGGGGACAGGCGCGGAAGTTGAGCAGTTCTTC
CASSQGGTGAEVEQFF
>.|many|TRBJ1-4|TRBV10-3
TGTGCCATCAGCGGACAGTCAGATGAAAAACTGTTTTTT
CAISGQSDEKLFF
>TRBD2|.|TRBJ2-1|TRBV5-6
TGTGCCAGCAGATCTGACCGGGCTAGGACTAGGTTGAATGAGCAGTTCTTC
CASRSDRARTRLNEQFF
>.|.|TRBJ1-5|TRBV28
TGTGCCAGCAGTCCCCCGCGAATACAGCCCCAGCATTTT
CASSPPRIQPQHF
>.|.|TRBJ2-7|TRBV19
TGTGCCAGTAGTGCCCAGAGTTCACAGCAGGAGCAGTACTTC
CASSAQSSQQEQYF
>TRBD1|.|TRBJ1-1|TRBV7-2
TGTGCCAGCAGCCTAGGACAGGGTCCCACTGAAGCTTTCTTT
CASSLGQGPTEAFF
>.|once|TRBJ2-7|TRBV9
TGTGCCAGCAGCGTAGGTTCGAGCTCCTACGAGCAGTACTTC
CASSVGSSSYEQYF
>.|.|TRBJ2-7|TRBV30
TGTGCCTGGAGGTCCGGGGGCGAGCAGTACTTC
CAWRSGGEQYF
>TRBD1|.|TRBJ2-7|TRBV5-4
TGTGCCAGCAGCTTGGTAGACAGGGGACCCTACGAGCAGTACTTC
CASSLVDRGPYEQYF
>TRBD2|.|TRBJ2-5|TRBV9
TGTGCCAGCAGCGTCCAAGCGGGAGGGATCCAAGAGACCCAGTACTTC
CASSVQAGGIQETQYF
>.|.|TRBJ2-1|TRBV6-2/TRBV6-3
TGTGCCAGCAGTTACCTAGGCTACGAGCAGTTCTTC
CASSYLGYEQFF
>.|.|TRBJ2-1|TRBV6-4
TGTGCCAGCAGAAGTACCGCTGCGAACAATGAGCAGTTCTTC
CASRSTAANNEQFF
>TRBD1|.|TRBJ2-1|TRBV30
TGTGCCTGGATGCAGGGGGCGCAGAATGAGCAGTTCTTC
CAWMQGAQNEQFF
>.|.|TRBJ2-3|TRBV5-1
TGCGCCAGCAGGACTACAGTATTAGATACGCAGTATTTT
CASRTTVLDTQYF
>TRBD1|.|TRBJ1-1|TRBV27
TGTGCCAGCAGCCCGACAGGGAAGAACACTGAAGCTTTCTTT
CASSPTGKNTEAFF
>.|few|TRBJ1-1|TRBV7-2
TGTGCCAGCAGCTTAGTTGGGGTAGGAGGTCGTGAAGCTTTCTTT
CASSLVGVGGREAFF
>.|.|TRBJ2-5|TRBV6-5
TGTGCCAGCAGTTACTGTAGAAAGACCCAGTACTTC
CASSYCRKTQYF
>TRBD1|.|TRBJ1-1|TRBV19
TGTGCCAGTAGTATACCCTGGGACAGGGGAGTCAACACTGAAGCTTTCTTT
CASSIPWDRGVNTEAFF
>TRBD2|.|TRBJ2-7|TRBV19
TGTGCCAGTAGCCACGGAAGTAGTAGCGGGAGGTGGCCGGGGTTATACGAGCAGTACTTC
CASSHGSSSGRWPGLYEQYF
>TRBD1|once|TRBJ2-1|TRBV5-6
TGTGCCAGCAGCTTGACAGGGGGCGCCTACAATGAGCAGTTCTTC
CASSLTGGAYNEQFF
>.|.|TRBJ1-1|TRBV27
TGTGCCAGCAGTCGTATGACAGGTGAAGCTTTCTTT
CASSRMTGEAFF
>TRBD1|.|TRBJ1-2|TRBV6-5
TGTGCCAGCAGCGACCCCCCCGGGACAGTCCTTTTTCCCTTC
CASSDPPGTVLFPF
>.|.|TRBJ2-7|TRBV4-3
TGCGCCAGCAGCCGCCGGGTAACCTACGAGCAGTACTTC
CASSRRVTYEQYF
>.|.|TRBJ2-1|TRBV19
TGTGCCAGTAGTTCGACACAGGGTAATGAGCAGTTCTTC
CASSSTQGNEQFF
>TRBD1|.|TRBJ2-2|TRBV29-1
TGCAGCGTTGAACAGGGGGATCGGGGTAACACCGGGGAGCTGTTTTTT
CSVEQGDRGNTGELFF
>.|.|TRBJ2-5|TRBV30
TGTGCCTGGAGCGCCCTCCATGACAACCCAGAGACCCAGTACTTC
CAWSALHDNPETQYF
>TRBD2|.|TRBJ2-1|TRBV15
TGTGCCACCAGCAGGGTACTAGCGGGGAACAATGAGCAGTTCTTC
CATSRVLAGNNEQFF
>TRBD2|.|TRBJ2-7|TRBV11-2
TGTGCCAGCAGTCCGAGCGGGGGGCCCTACGAGCAGTACTTC
CASSPSGGPYEQYF
>TRBD1|many|TRBJ1-2|TRBV19
TGTGCCAGTAGGGACAGGGCGAACTATGGCTACACCTTC
CASRDRANYGYTF
>TRBD1|few|TRBJ1-2|TRBV6-2/TRBV6-3
TGTGCCAGCAACCCCGGGACAGGGGGCTTACTCGAAAACTATGGCTACACCTTC
CASNPGTGGLLENYGYTF
>.|.|TRBJ1-4|TRBV28
TGTGCCAGCAGTTTACCCCAGGGACATTGGAATGAAAAACTGTTTTTT
CASSLPQGHWNEKLFF
>.|.|TRBJ1-2|TRBV27
TGTGCCAGCAGTCCCAACCCACGGACAGCGATGAACTATGGCTACACCTTC
CASSPNPRTAMNYGYTF
>.|.|TRBJ1-1|TRBV19
TGTGCCAGTAGTATGGGGCAGGGGCATTCCTACAACACTGAAGCTTTCTTT
CASSMGQGHSYNTEAFF
>.|once|TRBJ2-2|TRBV28
TGTGCCAGCAGCTCCACCGGGACAACGAACACCGGGGAGCTGTTTTTT
CASSSTGTTNTGELFF
>.|.|TRBJ1-5|TRBV4-3
TGCGCCAGCAGCCAAGAGTTAAGGGGGAATCAGCCCCAGCATTTT
CASSQELRGNQPQHF
>TRBD1|.|TRBJ1-6|TRBV6-5
TGTGCCAGCATGAGGGGGCGTAGCGGTAATTCACCCCTCCACTTT
CASMRGRSGNSPLHF
>TRBD1|.|TRBJ2-2|TRBV27
TGTGCCAGCAGTGTGGGACAGACTATTGGGGAGCTGTTTTTT
CASSVGQTIGELFF
>TRBD1|.|TRBJ1-2|TRBV7-8
TGTGCCAGCAGCTCGAGGACAGGGCCCTATGGCTACACCTTC
CASSSRTGPYGYTF
>.|.|TRBJ1-1|TRBV5-1
TGCGCCAGCGGGGACTGGGGGAACACTGAAGCTTTCTTT
CASGDWGNTEAFF
>.|.|TRBJ2-2|TRBV29-1
TGCAGCGTTAGGACAGATAAACACCGGGGAGCTGTTTTT
CSVRTDKHRGAVF
>TRBD2|.|TRBJ2-5|TRBV5-4
TGTGCCAGCAGCTTGGGCGGGGGGTCTTATCAAGAGACCCAGTACTTC
CASSLGGGSYQETQYF
>TRBD1|.|TRBJ1-1|TRBV5-4
TGTGCCAGCAGCAGACAGGGGGGGAGCACTGAAGCTTTCTTT
CASSRQGGSTEAFF
>TRBD2|once|TRBJ2-7|TRBV27
TGTGCCAGCACCCTCCGGGTGGCGGGAGGGGAATACGAGCAGTACTTC
CASTLRVAGGEYEQYF